This T cell receptor beta chain was sequenced during a study of blood T cells in healthy people across ages. The CDR3 is 18 residues long. CDR1 SGDLS and CDR2 YYNGEE come from the germline V gene. V lost 2 bases to trimming and J lost 0 bases, with 15 bases between them. This clonotype was seen more than once but under ten times. The use of a sample-barcoded 5' primer and a J-beta primer mix characterized a second PCR of roughly 6 to 11 cycles. Unique molecular identifiers of 12 random nucleotides labeled each cDNA. TCRdb re-called the 5' RACE reads with MiXCR, one entry per CDR3 protein. The data hold 1.5 million to 2 million distinct CDR3 sequences, with about 35% observed a single time.

Sequenced input: blood. The chain couples TRBV9 to TRBJ2-6, with D possibly being TRBD1 or TRBD2 (6 bases each). The sequence was collected from a woman aged 25-40 years in good health. The CDR3 DNA sequence: TGTGCCAGCAGCGTTGGGGCGGGACATTACTCTGGGGCCAACGTCCTGACTTTC. This gives the protein CASSVGAGHYSGANVLTF.